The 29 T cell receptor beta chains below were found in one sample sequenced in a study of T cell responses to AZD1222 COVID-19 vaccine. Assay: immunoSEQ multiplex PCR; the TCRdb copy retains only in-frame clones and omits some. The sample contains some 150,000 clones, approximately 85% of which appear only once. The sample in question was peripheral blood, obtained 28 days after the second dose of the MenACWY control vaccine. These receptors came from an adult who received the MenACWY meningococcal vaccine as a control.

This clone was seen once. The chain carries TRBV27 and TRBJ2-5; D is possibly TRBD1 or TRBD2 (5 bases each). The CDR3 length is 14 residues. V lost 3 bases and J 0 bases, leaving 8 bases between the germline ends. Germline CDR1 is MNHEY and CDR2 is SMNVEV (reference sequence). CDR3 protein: CASSLGTHQETQYF. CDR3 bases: TGTGCCAGCAGTTTGGGGACCCACCAAGAGACCCAGTACTTC.

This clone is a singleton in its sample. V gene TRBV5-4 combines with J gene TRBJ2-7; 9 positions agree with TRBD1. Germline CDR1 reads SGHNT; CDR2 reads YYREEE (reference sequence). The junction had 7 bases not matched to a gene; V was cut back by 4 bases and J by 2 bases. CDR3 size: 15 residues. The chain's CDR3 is CASSTRTGATYEQYV. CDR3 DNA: TGTGCCAGCAGCACCCGGACAGGGGCAACCTACGAGCAGTACGTC.

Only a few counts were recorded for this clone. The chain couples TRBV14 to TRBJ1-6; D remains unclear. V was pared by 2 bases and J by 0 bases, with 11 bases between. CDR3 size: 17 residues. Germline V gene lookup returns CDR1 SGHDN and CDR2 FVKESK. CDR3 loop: CASSQYARSSYNSPLHF. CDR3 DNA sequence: TGTGCCAGCAGCCAATACGCCCGGAGCTCCTATAATTCACCCCTCCACTTT.

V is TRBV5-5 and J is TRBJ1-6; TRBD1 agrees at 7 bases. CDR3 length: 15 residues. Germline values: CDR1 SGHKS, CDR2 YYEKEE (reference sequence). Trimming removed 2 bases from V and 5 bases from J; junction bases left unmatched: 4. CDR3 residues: CASSFVGTDNSPLHF. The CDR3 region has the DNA TGTGCCAGCAGCTTCGTGGGGACAGATAATTCACCCCTCCACTTT.

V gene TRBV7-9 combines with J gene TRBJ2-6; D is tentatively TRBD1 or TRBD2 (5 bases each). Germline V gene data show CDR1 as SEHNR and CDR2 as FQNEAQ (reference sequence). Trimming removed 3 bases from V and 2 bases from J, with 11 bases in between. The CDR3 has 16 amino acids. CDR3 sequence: CASSFTRGPGANVLTF. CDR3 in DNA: TGTGCCAGCAGCTTCACCCGGGGACCTGGGGCCAACGTCCTGACTTTC.

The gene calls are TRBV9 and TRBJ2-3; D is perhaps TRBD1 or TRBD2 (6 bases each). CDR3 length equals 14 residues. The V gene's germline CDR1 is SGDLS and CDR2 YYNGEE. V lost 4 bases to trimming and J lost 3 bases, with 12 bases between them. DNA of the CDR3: TGTGCCAGCAGCCCCGGCGGGACAACAGATACGCAGTATTTT. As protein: CASSPGGTTDTQYF.

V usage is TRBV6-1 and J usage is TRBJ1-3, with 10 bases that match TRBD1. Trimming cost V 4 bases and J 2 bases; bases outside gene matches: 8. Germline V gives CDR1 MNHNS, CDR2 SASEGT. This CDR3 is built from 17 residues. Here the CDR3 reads CASSAGTGVRTGNTIYF. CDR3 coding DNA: TGTGCCAGCAGTGCCGGGACAGGGGTGAGAACTGGAAACACCATATATTTT.

The CDR3 nucleotides read TGTGCCAGCAGCCTAGTCCTCTCTGGGGCCAACGTCCTGACTTTC. Encoded protein: CASSLVLSGANVLTF. The chain links TRBV11-3 to TRBJ2-6; D is uncertain. The CDR3 extends over 15 amino acids. Trimming took 5 bases from V and 0 from J, leaving 8 bases between them. The germline CDR1 and CDR2 sequences are SGHNT and YENEEA.

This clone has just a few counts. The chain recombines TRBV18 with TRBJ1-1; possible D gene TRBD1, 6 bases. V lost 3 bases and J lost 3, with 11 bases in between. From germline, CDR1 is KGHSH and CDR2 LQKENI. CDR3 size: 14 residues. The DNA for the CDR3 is TGTGCCAGCTCACCGGCAGGGGTGGACACTGAAGCTTTCTTT. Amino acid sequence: CASSPAGVDTEAFF.

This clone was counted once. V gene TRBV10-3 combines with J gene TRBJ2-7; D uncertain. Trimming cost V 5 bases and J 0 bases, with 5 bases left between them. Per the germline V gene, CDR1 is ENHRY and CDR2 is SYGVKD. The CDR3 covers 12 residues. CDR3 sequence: CAISSSSYEQYV. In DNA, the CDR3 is TGTGCCATCAGTAGTAGCTCCTACGAGCAGTACGTC.

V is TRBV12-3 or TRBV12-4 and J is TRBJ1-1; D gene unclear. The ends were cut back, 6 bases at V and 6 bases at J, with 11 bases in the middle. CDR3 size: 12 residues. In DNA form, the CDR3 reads TGTGCCAGCAGCCACCTTTGGGCTGAAGCTTTCTTT. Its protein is CASSHLWAEAFF.

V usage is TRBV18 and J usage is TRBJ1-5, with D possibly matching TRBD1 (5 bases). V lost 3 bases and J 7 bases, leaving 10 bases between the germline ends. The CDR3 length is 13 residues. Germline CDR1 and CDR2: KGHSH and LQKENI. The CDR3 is CASSPGVSQPQHF. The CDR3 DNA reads TGTGCCAGCTCACCGGGGGTTTCGCAGCCCCAGCATTTT.

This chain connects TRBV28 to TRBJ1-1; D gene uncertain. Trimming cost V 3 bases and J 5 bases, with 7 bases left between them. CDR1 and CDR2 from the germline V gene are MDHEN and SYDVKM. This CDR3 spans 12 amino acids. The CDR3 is CASSLFETEAFF. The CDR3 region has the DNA TGTGCCAGCAGTTTGTTCGAGACTGAAGCTTTCTTT.

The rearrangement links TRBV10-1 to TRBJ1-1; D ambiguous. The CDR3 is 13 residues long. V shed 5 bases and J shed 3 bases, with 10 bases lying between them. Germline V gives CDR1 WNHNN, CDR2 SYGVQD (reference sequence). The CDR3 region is CASSIAGDTEAFF. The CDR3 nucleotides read TGCGCCAGCAGTATTGCGGGAGACACTGAAGCTTTCTTT.

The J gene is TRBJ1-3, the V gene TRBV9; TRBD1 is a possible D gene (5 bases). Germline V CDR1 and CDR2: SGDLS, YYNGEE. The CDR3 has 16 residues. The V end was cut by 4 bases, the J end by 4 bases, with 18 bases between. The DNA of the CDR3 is TGTGCCAGCAGCTCAGCCCGCCTGCAGGGAGGAAACACCATATATTTT. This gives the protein CASSSARLQGGNTIYF. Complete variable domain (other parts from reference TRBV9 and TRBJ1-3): DSGVTQTPKHLITATGQRVTLRCSPRSGDLSVYWYQQSLDQGLQFLIQYYNGEERAKGNILERFSAQQFPDLHSELNLSSLELGDSALYFCASSSARLQGGNTIYFGEGSWLTVV.

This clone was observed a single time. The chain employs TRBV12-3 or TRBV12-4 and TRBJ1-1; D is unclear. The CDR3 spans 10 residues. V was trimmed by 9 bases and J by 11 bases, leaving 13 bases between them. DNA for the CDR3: TGTGCCAGAGATCGGGGAGAGGCTTTCTTT. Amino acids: CARDRGEAFF.

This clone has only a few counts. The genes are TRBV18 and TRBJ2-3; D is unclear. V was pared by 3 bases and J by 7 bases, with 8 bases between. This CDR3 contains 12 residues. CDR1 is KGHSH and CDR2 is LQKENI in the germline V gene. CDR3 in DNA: TGTGCCAGCTCACCCCATGGGAATACGCAGTATTTT. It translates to CASSPHGNTQYF.

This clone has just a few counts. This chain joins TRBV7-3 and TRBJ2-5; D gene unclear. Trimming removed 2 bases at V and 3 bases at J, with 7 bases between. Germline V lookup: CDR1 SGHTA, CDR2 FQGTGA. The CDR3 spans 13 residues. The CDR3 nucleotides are TGTGCCAGCAGCTTATTGCCAGAAGAGACCCAGTACTTC. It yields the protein CASSLLPEETQYF. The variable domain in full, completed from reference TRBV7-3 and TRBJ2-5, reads GAGVSQTPSNKVTEKGKYVELRCDPISGHTALYWYRQSLGQGPEFLIYFQGTGAADDSGLPNDRFFAVRPEGSVSTLKIQRTERGDSAVYLCASSLLPEETQYFGPGTRLLVL.

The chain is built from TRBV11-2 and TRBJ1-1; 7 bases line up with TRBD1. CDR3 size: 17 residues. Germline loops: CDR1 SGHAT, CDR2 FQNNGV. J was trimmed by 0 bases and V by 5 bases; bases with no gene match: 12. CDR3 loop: CASSRRQGLPMNTEAFF. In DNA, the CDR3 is TGTGCCAGCAGCCGACGACAGGGACTGCCCATGAACACTGAAGCTTTCTTT.

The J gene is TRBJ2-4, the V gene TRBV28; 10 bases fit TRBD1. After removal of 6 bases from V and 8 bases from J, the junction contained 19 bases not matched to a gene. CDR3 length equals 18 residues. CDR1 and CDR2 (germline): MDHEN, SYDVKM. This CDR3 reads CASSPGQGLGSHGHIQYF. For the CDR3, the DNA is TGTGCCAGCAGCCCGGGACAGGGGCTCGGTTCGCATGGACACATTCAGTACTTC.

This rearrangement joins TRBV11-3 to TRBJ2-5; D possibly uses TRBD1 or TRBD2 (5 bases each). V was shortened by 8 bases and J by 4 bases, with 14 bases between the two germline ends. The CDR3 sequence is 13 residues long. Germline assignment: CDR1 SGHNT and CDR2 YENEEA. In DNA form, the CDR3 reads TGTGCCAGCTCTGGGGACGGTCGAGAGACCCAGTACTTC. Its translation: CASSGDGRETQYF. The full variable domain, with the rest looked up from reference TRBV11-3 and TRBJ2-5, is EAGVVQSPRYKIIEKKQPVAFWCNPISGHNTLYWYLQNLGQGPELLIRYENEEAVDDSQLPKDRFSAERLKGVDSTLKIQPAELGDSAVYLCASSGDGRETQYFGPGTRLLVL.

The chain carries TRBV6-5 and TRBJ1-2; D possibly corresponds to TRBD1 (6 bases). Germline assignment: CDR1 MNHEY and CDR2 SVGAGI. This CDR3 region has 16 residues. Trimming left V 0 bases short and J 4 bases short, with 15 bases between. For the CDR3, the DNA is TGTGCCAGCAGTTACTCGGTCGGGGGCGATGCCTATGGCTACACCTTC. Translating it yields CASSYSVGGDAYGYTF.

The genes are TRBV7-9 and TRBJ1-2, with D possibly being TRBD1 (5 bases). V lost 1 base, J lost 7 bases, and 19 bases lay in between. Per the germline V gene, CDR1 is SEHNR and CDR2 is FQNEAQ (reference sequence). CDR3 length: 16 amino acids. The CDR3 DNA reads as TGTGCCAGCAGCTTAGGGGGGTCGTCCACCTCAGGTGGCTACACCTTC. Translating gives CASSLGGSSTSGGYTF.

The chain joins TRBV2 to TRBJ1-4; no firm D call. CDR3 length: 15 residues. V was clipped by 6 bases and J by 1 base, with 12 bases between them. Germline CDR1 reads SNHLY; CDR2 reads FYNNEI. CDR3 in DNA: TGTGCCAGCAGGAGGACGGACTTAACTAATGAAAAACTGTTTTTT. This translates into CASRRTDLTNEKLFF.

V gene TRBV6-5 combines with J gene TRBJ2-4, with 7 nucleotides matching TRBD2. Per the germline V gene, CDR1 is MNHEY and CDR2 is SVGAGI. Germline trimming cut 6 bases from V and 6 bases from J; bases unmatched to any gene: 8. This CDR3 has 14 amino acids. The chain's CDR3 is CASSSLWGGNIQYF. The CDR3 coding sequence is TGTGCCAGCAGCTCCCTTTGGGGGGGAAACATTCAGTACTTC.

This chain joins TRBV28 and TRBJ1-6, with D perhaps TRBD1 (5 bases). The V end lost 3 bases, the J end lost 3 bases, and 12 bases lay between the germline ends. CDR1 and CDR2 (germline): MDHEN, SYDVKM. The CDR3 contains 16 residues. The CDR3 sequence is CASSFQGLLYNSPLHF. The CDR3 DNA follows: TGTGCCAGCAGTTTTCAGGGCCTCCTCTATAATTCACCCCTCCACTTT.

CDR3 sequence reads: CASSQYRGYGYTF. The CDR3 DNA follows: TGTGCCAGCAGTCAATACAGGGGCTATGGCTACACCTTC. The V gene is TRBV2, the J gene TRBJ1-2; 7 nucleotides align to TRBD1. The germline gives CDR1 SNHLY, CDR2 FYNNEI. The junction had 4 bases not matched to a gene; V was cut back by 5 bases and J by 4 bases. The CDR3 sequence is 13 residues long. The full variable domain, its missing parts supplied by reference TRBV2 and TRBJ1-2, is EPEVTQTPSHQVTQMGQEVILRCVPISNHLYFYWYRQILGQKVEFLVSFYNNEISEKSEIFDDQFSVERPDGSNFTLKIRSTKLEDSAMYFCASSQYRGYGYTFGSGTRLTVV.

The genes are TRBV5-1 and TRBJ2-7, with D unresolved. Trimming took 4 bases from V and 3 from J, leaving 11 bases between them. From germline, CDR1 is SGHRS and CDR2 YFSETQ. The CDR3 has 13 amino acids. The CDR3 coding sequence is TGCGCCAGCAGCCCTGCTGGTGTCTACGAGCAGTACTTC. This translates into CASSPAGVYEQYF.

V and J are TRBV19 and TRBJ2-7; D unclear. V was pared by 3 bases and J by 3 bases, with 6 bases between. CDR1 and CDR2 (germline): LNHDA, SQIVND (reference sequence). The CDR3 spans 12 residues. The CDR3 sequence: CASSMAGYEQYF. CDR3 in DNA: TGTGCCAGTAGTATGGCAGGCTACGAGCAGTACTTC.